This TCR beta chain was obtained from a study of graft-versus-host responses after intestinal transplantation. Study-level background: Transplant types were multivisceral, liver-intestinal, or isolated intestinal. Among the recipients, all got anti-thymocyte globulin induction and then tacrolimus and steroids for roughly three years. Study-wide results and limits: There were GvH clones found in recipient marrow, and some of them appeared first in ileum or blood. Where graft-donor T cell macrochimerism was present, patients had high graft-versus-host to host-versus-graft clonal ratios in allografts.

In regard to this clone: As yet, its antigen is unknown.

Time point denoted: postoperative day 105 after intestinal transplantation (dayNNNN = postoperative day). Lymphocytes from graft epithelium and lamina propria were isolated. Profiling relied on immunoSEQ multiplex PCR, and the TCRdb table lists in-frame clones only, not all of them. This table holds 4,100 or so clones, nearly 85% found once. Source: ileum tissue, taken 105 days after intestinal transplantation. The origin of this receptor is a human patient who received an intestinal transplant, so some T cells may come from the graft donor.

This chain's CDR3 is CASSEPLDGFYGYTF. CDR3 nucleotides: TGTGCCAGCAGTGAACCTCTAGACGGGTTCTATGGCTACACCTTC. The chain recombines TRBV2 with TRBJ1-2; D uncertain. Trimming removed 2 bases from V and 4 bases from J, with 14 bases in between. This CDR3 region has 15 residues. Germline lookup yields CDR1 SNHLY and CDR2 FYNNEI. Using reference TRBV2 and TRBJ1-2 for the parts outside the CDR3, the full variable domain is EPEVTQTPSHQVTQMGQEVILRCVPISNHLYFYWYRQILGQKVEFLVSFYNNEISEKSEIFDDQFSVERPDGSNFTLKIRSTKLEDSAMYFCASSEPLDGFYGYTFGSGTRLTVV.